This T cell receptor (beta chain) was recovered during a study of T cells in Graves' hyperthyroidism and ophthalmopathy. This clonotype came up many times. Its antigen is not identified. Duration under 3 months, a NOSPECS grade of at least 4, and a Clinical Activity Score of at least 3 characterized the ophthalmopathy patients. Amplification of TCR beta CDR3 regions used RNA as the template. A first-round RT-PCR of the TCR CDR3 used the HTBI primer set. A single record per CDR3 protein comes from TCRdb applying MiXCR to the multiplex PCR reads. The data contain about 480,000 distinct CDR3 sequences, roughly 25% of them singletons. Study-wide points: Clonotypes that were expanded in thyroid above 0.001 mostly appeared in blood too. The model made its ophthalmopathy prediction, and onset followed a median approximately six months later. Ophthalmopathy could be told apart from stable hyperthyroidism with a 13 V-J model.

The CDR3 consists of 17 residues. Trimming cost V 6 bases and J 1 base; bases outside gene matches: 14. CDR1 and CDR2 (germline): MNHEY, SVGEGT. Sequencing input: blood. The clonotype originates from a woman in her twenties or thirties with Graves' ophthalmopathy. This chain connects TRBV6-2 or TRBV6-3 to TRBJ1-1, with TRBD1 matching over 7 bases. The CDR3 sequence: CASRYTGEMWRNTEAFF. CDR3 nucleotide sequence: TGTGCCAGCAGATACACAGGGGAGATGTGGCGGAACACTGAAGCTTTCTTT.